A selection of T cell receptor beta chains follows, all from one sample in a study of cytomegalovirus exposure and HLA in healthy donors. Only in-frame clones appear in the TCRdb table, and some are missing; sequencing was by immunoSEQ multiplex PCR. The data contain 100,000 to 150,000 clones, more than 75% of them singletons. What was sequenced was PBMCs. These receptors all come from a male donor in good health and CMV-seronegative. Both conserved end residues are part of each CDR3.

CDR3 protein: CASSQDPSGGTDTQYF
V gene: TRBV4-3

CDR3 protein: CASSAGQSTDTQYF
V gene: TRBV9

CDR3 protein: CASSYGERGANEQFF
V gene: TRBV6-5

CDR3 protein: CASSSWDRVDYEQYF
V gene: TRBV5-6

CDR3 protein: CASFPSTGGWGTEAFF
V gene: TRBV27

CDR3 protein: CASSFLQGVYGYTF
V gene: TRBV13

CDR3 protein: CASKFESSYNSPLHF
V gene: TRBV2

CDR3 protein: CASFDSWYGYTF
V gene: TRBV6-5

CDR3 protein: CASSPGRGRAYEQYF
V gene: TRBV6-5

CDR3 protein: CASSLEAGDSSEAFF
V gene: TRBV7-6

CDR3 protein: CASSPPMVANTEAFF
V gene: TRBV18

CDR3 protein: CASRYGTAGRIDEQFF
V gene: TRBV2

CDR3 protein: CSVEITRQETQYF
V gene: TRBV29-1

CDR3 protein: CASRRRQGDYEQYF
V gene: TRBV4-3

CDR3 protein: CASREGVYAGEEKLFF
V gene: TRBV2

CDR3 protein: CSSRDSKAEQYF
V gene: TRBV29-1

CDR3 protein: CASSPWGAGNSPLHF
V gene: TRBV27

CDR3 protein: CASSPSGGDTQYF
V gene: TRBV7-9

CDR3 protein: CASSLRYRGNQPQHF
V gene: TRBV7-2

CDR3 protein: CASGTGGRDTQYF
V gene: TRBV6-5

CDR3 protein: CASSLGQGVNYGYTF
V gene: TRBV5-1

CDR3 protein: CASSLETGGFYGYTF
V gene: TRBV5-6

CDR3 protein: CASTLRLAGGPGETQYF
V gene: TRBV5-1

CDR3 protein: CASSLGRTSGNEQFF
V gene: TRBV11-2

CDR3 protein: CASSLPPLLYEQYF
V gene: TRBV7-2

CDR3 protein: CASSYSSTTTEQYF
V gene: TRBV6-5

CDR3 protein: CASSQDLGGGSPLHF
V gene: TRBV4-1

CDR3 protein: CASSLFAGQGDTEAFF
V gene: TRBV28

CDR3 protein: CASSLGWGQGTDTQYF
V gene: TRBV5-5

CDR3 protein: CSVGTGSGQPQHF
V gene: TRBV29-1

CDR3 protein: CASSQVMQGGEQFF
V gene: TRBV4-3

CDR3 protein: CAWSVEGSSGNQETQYF
V gene: TRBV30

CDR3 protein: CASSSLYNSPLHF
V gene: TRBV7-3

CDR3 protein: CASSSILAGGFEQYF
V gene: TRBV6-5

CDR3 protein: CASSLQGASSYNEQFF
V gene: TRBV6-5

CDR3 protein: CASSFTALKTYEQYF
V gene: TRBV7-2

CDR3 protein: CASSLVLGENTEAFF
V gene: TRBV7-8

CDR3 protein: CASSAGIGVVTNEKLFF
V gene: TRBV27

CDR3 protein: CASSAGQGIIGYTF
V gene: TRBV2

CDR3 protein: CASSVDRAAYEQYF
V gene: TRBV6-4

CDR3 protein: CASSDGTSGGKNEQFF
V gene: TRBV5-6

CDR3 protein: CASSMGQGGTGKLFF
V gene: TRBV27

CDR3 protein: CASSFITGPNEKLFF
V gene: TRBV27

CDR3 protein: CASSLDRDNEQFF
V gene: TRBV7-3

CDR3 protein: CAISVDRPYEQYF
V gene: TRBV10-3

CDR3 protein: CASSVRDRGFYEQYF
V gene: TRBV5-5

CDR3 protein: CASSFSGGGLSYEQYF
V gene: TRBV5-1

CDR3 protein: CASRDRSNYGYTF
V gene: TRBV19

CDR3 protein: CASSKKGDKKSPLHF
V gene: TRBV21-1

CDR3 protein: CASSINPRQGGEKLFF
V gene: TRBV19

CDR3 protein: CASSRGDSNQPQHF
V gene: TRBV19

CDR3 protein: CASSRGQNYGYTF
V gene: TRBV11-2

CDR3 protein: CASSPAGSTYNEQFF
V gene: TRBV25-1

CDR3 protein: CAWSVGLSIGNTIYF
V gene: TRBV30

CDR3 protein: CASSKGGAGNEQFF
V gene: TRBV5-1

CDR3 protein: CASTGQAQAPQHF
V gene: TRBV6-1

CDR3 protein: CASSPPQGAQFTEAFF
V gene: TRBV6-6

CDR3 protein: CASQRGGGTNTQYF
V gene: TRBV10-3